This record concerns one TCR beta chain sequence. Its antigen is not known. This specimen belongs to a study of OX40 agonist ivuxolimab in advanced cancers. Study-wide results and caveats: At doses 0.1 to 3.0 mg/kg, CD4+ and CD8+ clones expanded. Among patients with partial responses at 0.1-3.0 mg/kg, clonal expansion was among the lowest.

TCRdb keeps only in-frame clones here, not all; method: immunoSEQ multiplex PCR. In the table there are some 18,000 clones, approximately 83% of which are singletons. The CDR3 extends over 17 amino acids. Trimming stripped 1 base from V and 2 bases from J, with 17 bases between. Per germline, CDR1 MDHEN and CDR2 SYDVKM. The rearrangement joins TRBV28 to TRBJ1-1; TRBD1 might be the D (5 bases). This material consisted of CD4+ or CD8+ T cells sorted from blood, taken in a trial of the OX40 agonist ivuxolimab. The TCR comes from an adult with an advanced solid tumor such as melanoma, head and neck, liver or kidney cancer. In DNA, the CDR3 is TGTGCCAGCAGTTTATACGGCGCGGGGCCGGGAAACACTGAAGCTTTCTTT. Its protein is CASSLYGAGPGNTEAFF.